A single sample gave rise to the 20 T cell receptor beta chains below, sequenced in a study of blood T cells in healthy people across ages. PCR was performed a second time for about 6 to 11 cycles using a sample-barcoded 5' primer and a J-beta primer mix. A single record per CDR3 protein comes from TCRdb applying MiXCR to the 5' RACE reads. This sample has around 700,000 distinct CDR3 sequences, with around 25% found just once. These data also formed part of another study, on T cells of mothers and their children.

Input material: blood. These receptors came from a boy younger than 18 in good health.

This clonotype was counted only a few times. The rearrangement links TRBV20-1 to TRBJ1-1; 9 bases are shared with TRBD1. CDR3 length: 14 residues. Germline assignment: CDR1 DFQATT and CDR2 SNEGSKA (reference sequence). V gave up 6 bases and J gave up 10 bases; unmatched junction bases: 15. The CDR3 DNA sequence: TGCAGTGCGCCGATTCAACAGGGGGCGCTTGGAGCTTTCTTT. Its translation is CSAPIQQGALGAFF.

This chain uses TRBV20-1 with TRBJ1-4; D is uncertain. The V gene lost 1 base and the J gene lost 8 bases, with 11 bases spanning the gap. Germline lookup yields CDR1 DFQATT and CDR2 SNEGSKA (reference sequence). This CDR3 comprises 13 residues. The CDR3 bases are TGCAGTGCTAGAGTCCCCCCGGGGGAAAAACTGTTTTTT. It specifies CSARVPPGEKLFF.

This chain connects TRBV6-1 to TRBJ1-2; D gene unclear. Germline V gene sequence: CDR1 MNHNS, CDR2 SASEGT. The V end was cut by 2 bases, the J end by 4 bases, with 11 bases between. This CDR3 region has 14 residues. CDR3 sequence: CASSERGRRYGYTF. The CDR3 DNA sequence: TGTGCCAGCAGTGAACGAGGCAGGCGCTATGGCTACACCTTC.

The V and J genes are TRBV12-3 or TRBV12-4 and TRBJ1-2; the D is unclear. This CDR3 comprises 13 residues. Trimming removed 6 bases from V and 3 bases from J, with 11 bases in between. Here the CDR3 reads CASSITAYYGYTF. DNA of the CDR3: TGTGCCAGCAGCATCACAGCCTACTATGGCTACACCTTC.

The chain carries TRBV5-6 and TRBJ2-2; D is possibly TRBD1 or TRBD2 (5 bases each). CDR3 length: 14 residues. The germline CDR1 and CDR2 sequences are SGHDT and YYEEEE. The ends were cut back, 4 bases at V and 4 bases at J, with 11 bases in the middle. CDR3 DNA sequence: TGTGCCAGCAGCAAAGGGGCGGGCACCGGGGAGCTGTTTTTT. This encodes CASSKGAGTGELFF.

This clonotype has more than one count but fewer than ten. The gene calls are TRBV7-2 and TRBJ2-1, with 7 bases matching TRBD1. The CDR3 is 11 residues long. Losses at the gene ends were 5 bases for V and 15 bases for J; bases not matched to a gene: 7. In germline, CDR1 is SGHTA, CDR2 FQGNSA. DNA for the CDR3: TGTGCCAGCAGCCCCATGACAGGGTTGTTCTTC. This sequence encodes CASSPMTGLFF.

In its sample, this clonotype was seen a few times. This sequence joins TRBV4-1 and TRBJ2-1; TRBD2 matches at 12 bases. V lost 1 base to trimming and J lost 4 bases; unmatched junction nucleotides: 5. Germline V gene data show CDR1 as MGHRA and CDR2 as YSYEKL. The CDR3 totals 17 residues. CDR3 amino acids: CASSQALAGGTYNEQFF. The CDR3 nucleotides are TGCGCCAGCAGCCAAGCACTAGCGGGAGGCACATACAATGAGCAGTTCTTC.

The J gene is TRBJ1-6, the V gene TRBV5-5; D remains ambiguous. CDR1 SGHKS and CDR2 YYEKEE come from the germline V gene (reference sequence). This CDR3 region has 14 residues. The germline V and J ends were trimmed by 5 bases and 5 bases, with 11 bases remaining between them. The CDR3 protein is CASRADGDNSPLHF. The CDR3 DNA is TGTGCCAGCAGGGCGGACGGGGATAATTCACCCCTCCACTTT. The variable domain in full, with the rest retrieved from reference TRBV5-5 and TRBJ1-6, is DAGVTQSPTHLIKTRGQQVTLRCSPISGHKSVSWYQQVLGQGPQFIFQYYEKEERGRGNFPDRFSARQFPNYSSELNVNALLLGDSALYLCASRADGDNSPLHFGNGTRLTVT.

The gene calls are TRBV21-1 and TRBJ2-1; TRBD1, as called in the table, went unchecked against the DNA. TRBV21-1 is shown as a pseudogene. This CDR3 contains 15 residues. In DNA form, the CDR3 reads TGTGCCAGCAGCAACTGGACAGGGACGCCCCACGAGCAGTGCTTC. It is translated as CASSNWTGTPHEQCF.

This clonotype has a handful of counts. V is TRBV28 and J is TRBJ2-5; D unresolved. Germline CDR1 MDHEN, CDR2 SYDVKM. Deletions cut 7 bases from V and 4 bases from J, with 10 bases between. CDR3 length equals 12 residues. This CDR3 reads CASTRYPETQYF. The CDR3 bases are TGTGCCAGCACCAGATATCCAGAGACCCAGTACTTC.

CDR3 nucleotides: TGTGCCAGCGGTCGGACAGGGATAGAGACCCAGTACTTC. Translating gives CASGRTGIETQYF. The chain is built from TRBV7-2 and TRBJ2-5, with 8 bases fitting TRBD1. Losses at the gene ends were 8 bases for V and 4 bases for J; bases not matched to a gene: 6. The germline CDR1 and CDR2 sequences are SGHTA and FQGNSA. This CDR3 is 13 amino acids long.

This chain connects TRBV9 to TRBJ1-2; D not certain. The V end was cut by 4 bases, the J end by 0 bases, with 16 bases between. Germline V lookup: CDR1 SGDLS, CDR2 YYNGEE. The CDR3 is 16 residues long. The CDR3 DNA reads TGTGCCAGCAGCCCGCCCATGTGGATTCCTAACTATGGCTACACCTTC. Amino acid sequence: CASSPPMWIPNYGYTF.

The rearrangement links TRBV15 to TRBJ2-1; 7 nucleotides agree with TRBD2. The V and J ends lost 6 bases and 2 bases, in that order; junction bases with no gene match: 7. Germline values: CDR1 LNHNV, CDR2 YYDKDF (reference sequence). The CDR3 covers 15 residues. The CDR3, as DNA: TGTGCCACCAGGAACGGGGGGACCCCCTACAATGAGCAGTTCTTC. Amino acid sequence: CATRNGGTPYNEQFF.

This clonotype occurred a few times. The chain has TRBV4-1 and TRBJ2-5, with 14 bases identical to TRBD2. Germline trimming cut 2 bases from V and 3 bases from J; bases unmatched to any gene: 5. The CDR3 has 17 residues. Germline V gene lookup returns CDR1 MGHRA and CDR2 YSYEKL. In DNA, the CDR3 is TGCGCCAGCAGCCAACGACTAGCGGGGGGGAGGGAAGAGACCCAGTACTTC. Its protein product is CASSQRLAGGREETQYF.

The rearrangement links TRBV20-1 to TRBJ2-5, with 9 positions matching TRBD2. The V and J ends lost 4 bases and 11 bases, in that order; junction bases with no gene match: 11. CDR3 length: 13 amino acids. CDR1 and CDR2 (germline): DFQATT, SNEGSKA (reference sequence). This chain's CDR3 is CSAMTSGGSVQYF. CDR3 sequence (DNA): TGCAGTGCTATGACTAGCGGCGGTTCAGTGCAGTACTTC.

This clonotype appeared many times. V is TRBV20-1 and J is TRBJ1-6; D not resolved. This CDR3 spans 12 amino acids. V lost 0 bases and J lost 9, with 6 bases in between. CDR1 and CDR2 from the germline V gene are DFQATT and SNEGSKA (reference sequence). The CDR3 DNA reads TGCAGTGCTAGAGATGGAGTTTCACCCCTCCACTTT. This sequence encodes CSARDGVSPLHF.

This rearrangement joins TRBV29-1 to TRBJ2-7, with a tentative D call TRBD2 (6 bases). Matching the DNA end better, TRBJ2-5 makes the J call doubtful. The V gene's germline CDR1 is SQVTM and CDR2 ANQGSEA. The CDR3 totals 13 residues. CDR3 nucleotide sequence: TGCAGCCTGGTAGGAGGGGTGGAGGAGACCCAGTACTTC. Translated: CSLVGGVEETQYF.

This clonotype was seen a handful of times. V and J are TRBV11-1 and TRBJ2-1; 11 bases map to TRBD2. CDR3 size: 17 residues. After removal of 1 base from V and 4 bases from J, the junction contained 6 bases not matched to a gene. Germline V lookup: CDR1 SGHAT, CDR2 FQDESV (reference sequence). CDR3 amino acids: CASSLVGLAGGYNEQFF. CDR3 coding DNA: TGTGCCAGCAGCTTAGTAGGGCTAGCGGGGGGTTACAATGAGCAGTTCTTC. The full variable domain, rest sourced from reference TRBV11-1 and TRBJ2-1, is EAEVAQSPRYKITEKSQAVAFWCDPISGHATLYWYRQILGQGPELLVQFQDESVVDDSQLPKDRFSAERLKGVDSTLKIQPAELGDSAMYLCASSLVGLAGGYNEQFFGPGTRLTVL.

This clonotype was counted only a few times. V usage is TRBV11-2 and J usage is TRBJ2-7, with D maybe TRBD1 (5 bases). From germline, CDR1 is SGHAT and CDR2 FQNNGV. There are 13 residues in the CDR3. Trimming removed 5 bases at V and 4 bases at J, with 12 bases between. CDR3 protein: CASSQPRGYEQYF. In DNA form, the CDR3 reads TGTGCCAGCAGCCAGCCAAGGGGTTACGAGCAGTACTTC.

The table lists this clonotype with a few counts. This chain uses TRBV28 with TRBJ2-4, with D tentatively TRBD2 (6 bases). With 9 bases removed from V and 0 bases from J, the gap between germline ends came to 18 bases. Germline lookup yields CDR1 MDHEN and CDR2 SYDVKM. The length of the CDR3 is 16 residues. CDR3 protein: CASGDLVGEAKNIQYF. CDR3 coding DNA: TGTGCCAGTGGGGACTTAGTCGGGGAAGCCAAAAACATTCAGTACTTC.